The T cell receptor (beta chain) under discussion was sequenced for a study of shared clonotypes between healthy human individuals. A CD45RA-negative memory subset and a CD45RA+ naive subset were separated from the CD4+ cells. Germline V CDR1 and CDR2: SGHTA, FQGTGA. The CDR3 totals 17 residues. Unmatched junction bases numbered 7, after V lost 4 bases and J lost 6 bases. This clone appeared a single time. The antigen remains undetermined. The assay was immunoSEQ multiplex PCR, and TCRdb's table has in-frame clones only and misses some. The sample has about 1.5 million clones, approximately 96% seen once. Study results and caveats: The study found lower generation probabilities in non-shared clonotypes than in those shared by all four donors. Estimated richness was generally greater in naive than memory subsets.

V is TRBV7-3 and J is TRBJ2-3, with 16 positions matching TRBD2. The sequence was collected from a young man in good health. Sequenced input: naive CD4+ T cells sorted from blood. The sample's subset: CD45RA+ positively selected. CDR3 coding DNA: TGTGCCAGCAGCTCGGGACTAGCGGGAGGGACGGCTGATACGCAGTATTTT. Amino acids: CASSSGLAGGTADTQYF. Variable domain in full (rest from reference TRBV7-3 and TRBJ2-3): GAGVSQTPSNKVTEKGKYVELRCDPISGHTALYWYRQSLGQGPEFLIYFQGTGAADDSGLPNDRFFAVRPEGSVSTLKIQRTERGDSAVYLCASSSGLAGGTADTQYFGPGTRLTVL.